A selection of T cell receptor beta chains follows, all from one sample in a study of T cells in Graves' hyperthyroidism and ophthalmopathy. TCRdb independently ran MiXCR on the multiplex PCR reads; one entry per CDR3 protein. The sample shows roughly 720,000 distinct CDR3 sequences, around 15% of them seen only once. Sequencing was done on a sample of blood. These receptor sequences come from a man aged 45-65 years with Graves' hyperthyroidism. The CDR3 runs from the conserved cysteine through the conserved F or W. Expanded clones are given a class, and other clones once, few, many or no size at all.

few	TRBV6-1	TRBJ1-2	CASRVLTGYTF
many	TRBV27	TRBJ2-1	CASSDPGQGHNEQFF
NA	TRBV7-2	TRBJ2-4	CASSLAVAGNIQYF
many	TRBV12-3/TRBV12-4	TRBJ1-5	CASSRGQGNQPQHF
few	TRBV19	TRBJ1-2	CASSILRTGDYGYTF
few	TRBV27	TRBJ2-7	CASSTLGPIFAYEQYF
NA	TRBV5-1	TRBJ2-1	CASSAGQGGYNEQFF
many	TRBV5-1	TRBJ2-2	CASSRRQGTGTGELFF
many	TRBV18	TRBJ1-5	CASSPTGGSNQPQHF
NA	TRBV12-3/TRBV12-4	TRBJ2-3	CASSLMQGKSTDTQYF
many	TRBV20-1	TRBJ2-7	CSATGWRVPYEQYF
NA	TRBV29-1	TRBJ2-3	CSVTSGVRTDTQYF
NA	TRBV7-6	TRBJ2-5	CASTSPMWPCQETQYF
many	TRBV28	TRBJ1-5	CASSLGGTGDNQPQHF
many	TRBV7-8	TRBJ2-3	CASSSSSGASTDTQYF
once	TRBV20-1	TRBJ1-1	CSAATDPNTEAFF
many	TRBV27	TRBJ2-1	CASSPPLLAGLPEQFF
many	TRBV24-1	TRBJ2-7	CATSDSLYEQYF
few	TRBV12-3/TRBV12-4	TRBJ2-6	CASTIPGANVLTF
many	TRBV6-1	TRBJ2-7	CASSYNRASYEQYF
many	TRBV7-8	TRBJ2-1	CASSLALGFEQFF
many	TRBV29-1	TRBJ2-7	CSVEEGGLASYEQYF
many	TRBV10-3	TRBJ2-7	CAISMGGSYEQYF
few	TRBV20-1	TRBJ2-5	CSAGDPIGVAETQYF
many	TRBV18	TRBJ1-2	CASSHLNDRGVRGYTF
many	TRBV6-1	TRBJ2-1	CASSYTSATYNEQFF
NA	TRBV28	TRBJ1-3	CASYHSGNTIYF
NA	TRBV7-9	TRBJ2-7	CASSTGTSEQYF
few	TRBV5-6	TRBJ2-5	CASSLLAGVKETQYF
NA	TRBV7-2	TRBJ2-3	CASSLNGRADTQCF
many	TRBV6-1	TRBJ1-4	CASKPGGGREKLFF
many	TRBV29-1	TRBJ2-5	CSASTAAQETQYF
many	TRBV27	TRBJ2-7	CASSFLPGEYEQYF
few	TRBV5-1	TRBJ2-3	CASSRSGSTADTQYF
many	TRBV30	TRBJ1-1	CAWSGGGNTEAFF
many	TRBV7-2	TRBJ2-1	CASSFEKGTYNEQFF
many	TRBV2	TRBJ2-6	CASRANSGANVLTF
NA	TRBV28	TRBJ1-4	CASRPGATNEKTVF
few	TRBV14	TRBJ2-4	CASSLSWGEDLAKNIQYF
NA	TRBV12-3/TRBV12-4	TRBJ1-2	CASSDRVLAHYGYTF